The 19 T cell receptor beta chains given below trace back to one sample, sequenced in a study of shared clonotypes between healthy human individuals. Profiling relied on immunoSEQ multiplex PCR, and the TCRdb table lists in-frame clones only, not all of them. The sample includes about 2.3 million clones, just over 90% seen only once; the top ten take 0.3% to 0.4%. Input material: naive CD4+ T cells from PBMCs. Subset denoted: CD45RA+ positively selected. The origin of the receptors is a man aged 18 to 35 in good health. Some clones in this sample may be carry-over from other donors' samples.

This chain's CDR3 is CASRPGPNTEAFF. The CDR3 DNA reads TGCGCCAGCAGGCCAGGGCCGAACACTGAAGCTTTCTTT. The gene calls are TRBV10-1 and TRBJ1-1, with a possible D match to TRBD1 (5 bases). The CDR3 totals 13 residues. The germline V and J ends were trimmed by 6 bases and 1 base, with 9 bases remaining between them. Germline CDR1 is WNHNN and CDR2 is SYGVQD (reference sequence).

The V and J genes are TRBV4-1 and TRBJ2-5, with TRBD2 identical over 9 bases. The end of the DNA aligns better with TRBJ2-7, so the J call may be wrong. CDR3 length: 15 amino acids. CDR1 MGHRA and CDR2 YSYEKL come from the germline V gene. The DNA of the CDR3 is TGCGCCAGCAGCCCGAATCTAGCGGGACCCTACGAGCAGTACTTC. Its protein is CASSPNLAGPYEQYF.

The chain is built from TRBV4-2 and TRBJ2-7; no clear D gene. CDR3 length equals 17 residues. With 3 bases removed from V and 5 bases from J, the gap between germline ends came to 23 bases. Per the germline V gene, CDR1 is LGHNA and CDR2 is YNFKEQ. DNA for the CDR3: TGTGCCAGCAGCCACGGAATCGCGAACCCTACACCCCACGAGCAGTACTTC. Amino acids: CASSHGIANPTPHEQYF.

Remarks on this clone: Other DNA sequences of this sample code for an identical CDR3. This rearrangement joins TRBV7-3 to TRBJ2-3; maybe TRBD2 (5 bases). CDR1 SGHTA and CDR2 FQGTGA come from the germline V gene. V was clipped by 5 bases and J by 0 bases, with 9 bases between them. This CDR3 spans 14 amino acids. CDR3 in DNA: TGTGCCAGCAGCCTCTCGGGGAGCACAGATACGCAGTATTTT. Translated, it gives CASSLSGSTDTQYF.

This chain joins TRBV10-1 and TRBJ1-3, with D maybe TRBD1 (5 bases). The ends were cut back, 3 bases at V and 4 bases at J, with 16 bases in the middle. The germline V gene has CDR1 WNHNN and CDR2 SYGVQD (reference sequence). This CDR3 is 16 amino acids long. CDR3 loop: CASSDPGGPGGNTIYF. CDR3 nucleotide sequence: TGCGCCAGCAGTGACCCTGGGGGTCCGGGAGGAAACACCATATATTTT.

The rearrangement joins TRBV7-2 to TRBJ2-3; maybe TRBD2 (5 bases). Trimming shortened V by 1 base and J by 3 bases, and 14 bases separated the two germline ends. CDR1 SGHTA and CDR2 FQGNSA come from the germline V gene. The CDR3 is 16 residues long. The CDR3 region is CASSLVPSSITDTQYF. Here the CDR3 DNA reads TGTGCCAGCAGCTTAGTCCCTAGCTCTATTACAGATACGCAGTATTTT. Supplemented by reference TRBV7-2 and TRBJ2-3, the full variable domain reads GAGVSQSPSNKVTEKGKDVELRCDPISGHTALYWYRQSLGQGLEFLIYFQGNSAPDKSGLPSDRFSAERTGGSVSTLTIQRTQQEDSAVYLCASSLVPSSITDTQYFGPGTRLTVL.

The rearrangement uses TRBV4-1 and TRBJ2-7, with TRBD1 matching over 7 bases. Germline CDR1 and CDR2: MGHRA and YSYEKL. CDR3 length: 14 amino acids. V was pared by 5 bases and J by 2 bases, with 6 bases of the junction left unmatched. The CDR3 region is CASSKGQVTYEQYF. In DNA form, the CDR3 reads TGCGCCAGCAGCAAAGGACAGGTTACCTACGAGCAGTACTTC.

This clone was seen once. The V and J genes are TRBV19 and TRBJ2-2; no firm D call. V dropped 4 bases and J dropped 4 bases, with 10 bases sitting between them. Germline V gene data show CDR1 as LNHDA and CDR2 as SQIVND (reference sequence). This CDR3 comprises 14 residues. The CDR3 loop is CASSKVGFTGELFF. The DNA for the CDR3 is TGTGCCAGTAGTAAGGTAGGATTCACCGGGGAGCTGTTTTTT.

The chain is built from TRBV27 and TRBJ2-2; 8 bases match TRBD1. The CDR3 is made up of 13 amino acids. The V segment lost 6 bases and the J segment 4 bases; nucleotides outside the gene matches: 1. Germline CDR1 reads MNHEY; CDR2 reads SMNVEV (reference sequence). Here the CDR3 reads CASSDRGTGELFF. The CDR3 DNA sequence: TGTGCCAGCAGCGACAGGGGCACCGGGGAGCTGTTTTTT.

This chain joins TRBV6-6 and TRBJ2-3; no definite D call. Germline loops: CDR1 MNHNY, CDR2 SVGAGI (reference sequence). The V end was cut by 6 bases, the J end by 2 bases, with 12 bases between. CDR3 length: 14 amino acids. The CDR3 bases are TGTGCCAGCAGAAGGAACAGCTTCACAGATACGCAGTATTTT. This translates into CASRRNSFTDTQYF.

The chain is built from TRBV5-1 and TRBJ1-4, with a tentative D call TRBD1 (6 bases). The V end lost 3 bases, the J end lost 3 bases, and 9 bases lay between the germline ends. From germline, CDR1 is SGHRS and CDR2 YFSETQ. CDR3 length equals 14 residues. The CDR3: CASSSDSSNEKLFF. CDR3 nucleotides: TGCGCCAGCAGCTCGGACAGTTCTAATGAAAAACTGTTTTTT.

The rearrangement links TRBV5-1 to TRBJ2-2; TRBD2 matches 12 bases. The V and J ends lost 4 bases and 6 bases, in that order; junction bases with no gene match: 10. The CDR3 is made up of 17 amino acids. Germline V gene data show CDR1 as SGHRS and CDR2 as YFSETQ. In DNA form, the CDR3 reads TGCGCCAGCAGCACAGGACTAGCGGGAAGCATATCCGGGGAGCTGTTTTTT. Residues: CASSTGLAGSISGELFF. Based on the CDR3 plus reference TRBV5-1 and TRBJ2-2, the full variable domain is KAGVTQTPRYLIKTRGQQVTLSCSPISGHRSVSWYQQTPGQGLQFLFEYFSETQRNKGNFPGRFSGRQFSNSRSEMNVSTLELGDSALYLCASSTGLAGSISGELFFGEGSRLTVL.

This clone turned up a few times. The chain is built from TRBV18 and TRBJ2-3, with D possibly matching TRBD2 (6 bases). V was trimmed by 3 bases and J by 0 bases, leaving 10 bases between them. Germline V CDR1 and CDR2: KGHSH, LQKENI. The length of the CDR3 is 15 residues. CDR3 protein: CASSPRDSSTDTQYF. As DNA, the CDR3 is TGTGCCAGCTCACCCCGGGACTCCAGCACAGATACGCAGTATTTT.

The J gene is TRBJ1-2, the V gene TRBV28; D is possibly TRBD1 (5 bases). CDR3 length equals 15 residues. Trimming took 6 bases from V and 1 from J, leaving 15 bases between them. Germline CDR1 and CDR2: MDHEN and SYDVKM. The CDR3 spells CASSPAGTGNYGYTF. As DNA, the CDR3 is TGTGCCAGCAGCCCTGCCGGGACCGGTAACTATGGCTACACCTTC.

The chain couples TRBV7-9 to TRBJ2-1; D is uncertain. Germline-derived CDR1 and CDR2 are SEHNR and FQNEAQ (reference sequence). The CDR3 covers 15 residues. V lost 5 bases to trimming and J lost 2 bases, with 13 bases between them. DNA of the CDR3: TGTGCCAGCAGCCGCGTTGCGGCCACCTACAATGAGCAGTTCTTC. This encodes CASSRVAATYNEQFF.

Concerning this clone itself: At one end, the junction sequence differs from germline, possibly due to a read error. The chain joins TRBV5-8 to TRBJ2-5; 7 bases line up with TRBD1. The length of the CDR3 is 11 residues. The germline V gene encodes CDR1 SGHTS and CDR2 YDEGEE. The CDR3 reads CGTGVQETQYF. DNA for the CDR3: TGCGGTACAGGGGTCCAAGAGACCCAGTACTTC. Full variable domain (outside the CDR3, taken from reference TRBV5-8 and TRBJ2-5): EAGVTQSPTHLIKTRGQQATLRCSPISGHTSVYWYQQALGLGLQFLLWYDEGEERNRGNFPPRFSGRQFPNYSSELNVNALELEDSALYLCGTGVQETQYFGPGTRLLVL.

This clone was seen only once. One end of the junction is discordant with germline, which a read error may explain. The gene calls are TRBV15 and TRBJ2-1; D may be TRBD2 (5 bases). The CDR3 runs to 14 residues. Germline V gives CDR1 LNHNV, CDR2 YYDKDF (reference sequence). The CDR3 sequence: CATSREGRGTEQFF. The CDR3 region has the DNA TGTGCCACCAGCCGAGAGGGTCGGGGAACTGAGCAGTTCTTC.

The chain couples TRBV11-1 to TRBJ1-6; the D is unclear. The CDR3 length is 13 residues. Trimming removed 5 bases from V and 7 bases from J, with 9 bases in between. The V gene's germline CDR1 is SGHAT and CDR2 FQDESV (reference sequence). CDR3 region: CASSTESNSPLHF. In nucleotides, the CDR3 is TGTGCCAGCAGCACAGAGTCCAATTCACCCCTCCACTTT.

The CDR3 DNA is TGTGCCAGCAGCTTAGGGGGTATGGCAAGAAAACTGTTTTTT. Its protein is CASSLGGMARKLFF. V and J are TRBV7-9 and TRBJ1-4; D is unclear. Between the trimmed V and J ends, which lost 1 base and 10 bases, there was a span of 13 bases. CDR3 length: 14 amino acids. Germline CDR1 is SEHNR and CDR2 is FQNEAQ (reference sequence).